The 11 T cell receptor beta chains below all came from one sample that was sequenced in a study of shared clonotypes between healthy human individuals. Produced via immunoSEQ multiplex PCR; TCRdb's table is partial and in-frame only. The repertoire holds hundreds of thousands of clones, with 97% as singletons. Sequences were obtained from naive CD4+ T cells sorted from blood. The subset here: CD45RA+ positively selected. These receptors were taken from a woman in her twenties or thirties in good health.

The rearrangement uses TRBV28 and TRBJ1-2; D remains ambiguous. Germline CDR1 and CDR2: MDHEN and SYDVKM. The CDR3 consists of 12 residues. Between the trimmed V and J ends, which lost 6 bases and 6 bases, there was a span of 11 bases. The CDR3 protein is CASRGSSDGYTF. CDR3 in DNA: TGTGCCAGCAGGGGGTCGAGTGATGGCTACACCTTC.

CDR3 sequence (DNA): TGTGCCAGCTCACCATGGACTAGCTTCAATGAGCAGTTCTTC. This codes for CASSPWTSFNEQFF. The J gene is TRBJ2-1, the V gene TRBV18, with 8 positions matching TRBD2. CDR1 is KGHSH and CDR2 is LQKENI in the germline V gene. The CDR3 consists of 14 residues. Trimming at V came to 2 bases and at J to 6 bases, leaving 3 bases not matched to a gene. Complete variable domain (other parts from reference TRBV18 and TRBJ2-1): NAGVMQNPRHLVRRRGQEARLRCSPMKGHSHVYWYRQLPEEGLKFMVYLQKENIIDESGMPKERFSAEFPKEGPSILRIQQVVRGDSAAYFCASSPWTSFNEQFFGPGTRLTVL.

In this sample, this clone turned up once. The V and J genes are TRBV5-1 and TRBJ1-2; D call uncertain. Trimming shortened V by 0 bases and J by 8 bases, and 14 bases separated the two germline ends. This CDR3 has 14 amino acids. CDR1 is SGHRS and CDR2 is YFSETQ in the germline V gene. DNA of the CDR3: TGCGCCAGCAGCTTGGAAGTGCCTTATCAGGGCTACACCTTC. Translating it yields CASSLEVPYQGYTF.

The V gene is TRBV19, the J gene TRBJ2-1; TRBD2 matches 8 bases. CDR3 size: 14 residues. V gave up 3 bases and J gave up 12 bases; unmatched junction bases: 10. The germline V gene has CDR1 LNHDA and CDR2 SQIVND (reference sequence). CDR3 sequence (DNA): TGTGCCAGTAGTATGTCTACTAGCGGTAAGTCGCAGTTCTTC. Translated, it gives CASSMSTSGKSQFF. The full variable domain, its missing parts supplied by reference TRBV19 and TRBJ2-1, is DGGITQSPKYLFRKEGQNVTLSCEQNLNHDAMYWYRQDPGQGLRLIYYSQIVNDFQKGDIAEGYSVSREKKESFPLTVTSAQKNPTAFYLCASSMSTSGKSQFFGPGTRLTVL.

This chain uses TRBV4-1 with TRBJ2-7, with D possibly being TRBD2 (5 bases). Germline assignment: CDR1 MGHRA and CDR2 YSYEKL. There are 13 residues in the CDR3. The ends were cut back, 4 bases at V and 3 bases at J, with 10 bases in the middle. The CDR3 region is CASSPPGNYEQYF. The CDR3 DNA follows: TGCGCCAGCAGCCCTCCGGGGAACTACGAGCAGTACTTC.

This chain links TRBV5-1 with TRBJ1-1; possible D gene TRBD1, 6 bases. The germline V gene encodes CDR1 SGHRS and CDR2 YFSETQ. The CDR3 loop spans 17 amino acids. V lost 2 bases and J lost 0, with 17 bases in between. CDR3 amino acids: CASSFMPWDTMNTEAFF. CDR3 in DNA: TGCGCCAGCAGCTTCATGCCTTGGGACACTATGAACACTGAAGCTTTCTTT.

The chain carries TRBV7-2 and TRBJ2-5; perhaps TRBD1 as D (6 bases). TRBJ2-7 explains the end of the DNA better; the J call may be wrong. This CDR3 is 15 amino acids long. Germline values: CDR1 SGHTA, CDR2 FQGNSA. CDR3 loop: CASSPTPDSSYEQYF. Here the CDR3 DNA reads TGTGCCAGCAGCCCAACCCCGGACAGCTCCTACGAGCAGTACTTC.

The J gene is TRBJ2-7, the V gene TRBV7-3, with D unresolved. CDR1 is SGHTA and CDR2 is FQGTGA in the germline V gene. The V end lost 3 bases, the J end lost 6 bases, and 15 bases lay between the germline ends. CDR3 length: 14 amino acids. The CDR3 region is CASSLDPSYAEQYF. The CDR3 nucleotides are TGTGCCAGCAGCTTGGATCCGAGTTACGCCGAGCAGTACTTC.

The chain joins TRBV11-2 to TRBJ2-1; no clear D. Trimming left V 0 bases short and J 8 bases short, with 8 bases between. CDR3 length: 13 amino acids. Per germline, CDR1 SGHAT and CDR2 FQNNGV. The CDR3 coding sequence is TGTGCCAGCAGCTTAGATCGCGGTGATGAGCAGTTCTTC. Its translation: CASSLDRGDEQFF.

The chain combines TRBV29-1 with TRBJ2-1; maybe TRBD2 (6 bases). The CDR3 has 14 residues. Germline CDR1 reads SQVTM; CDR2 reads ANQGSEA. Trimming removed 4 bases from V and 6 bases from J, with 16 bases in between. The CDR3 region has the DNA TGCAGCGTTGCAATTCGGCGGGGAATCAATGAGCAGTTCTTC. This gives the protein CSVAIRRGINEQFF.

The chain's CDR3 is CASSEEGWNQPQHF. As DNA, the CDR3 is TGTGCCAGCAGTGAAGAGGGGTGGAATCAGCCCCAGCATTTT. This chain joins TRBV6-5 and TRBJ1-5; possibly TRBD1 for D (5 bases). The CDR3 is made up of 14 amino acids. Germline V lookup: CDR1 MNHEY, CDR2 SVGAGI. Trimming pared 5 bases from V and 4 bases from J, leaving 12 bases between.